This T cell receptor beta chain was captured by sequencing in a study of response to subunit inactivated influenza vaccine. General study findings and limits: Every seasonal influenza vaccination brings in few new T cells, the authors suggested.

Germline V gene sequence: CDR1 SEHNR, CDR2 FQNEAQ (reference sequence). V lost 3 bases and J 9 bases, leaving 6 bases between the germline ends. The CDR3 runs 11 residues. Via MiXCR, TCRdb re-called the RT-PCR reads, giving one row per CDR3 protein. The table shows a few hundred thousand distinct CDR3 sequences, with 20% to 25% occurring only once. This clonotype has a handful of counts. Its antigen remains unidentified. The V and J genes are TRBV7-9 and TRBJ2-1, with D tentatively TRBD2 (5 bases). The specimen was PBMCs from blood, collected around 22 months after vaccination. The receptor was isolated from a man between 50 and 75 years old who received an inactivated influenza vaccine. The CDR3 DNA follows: TGTGCCAGCAGCTTGGGAGTTGAGCAGTTCTTC. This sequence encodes CASSLGVEQFF.